This T cell receptor beta chain was captured by sequencing in a study of T cells after yellow fever vaccination. This clonotype was seen a handful of times. Antigen unknown. CDR3 size: 14 residues. V shed 3 bases and J shed 4 bases, with 12 bases lying between them. TCRdb analysed the 5' RACE reads with MiXCR anew, one entry per CDR3 protein. The sample lists approximately 150,000 distinct CDR3 sequences, roughly 8% occurring once. Findings and limits, study-wide: Some clonotypes, a small share, were shared between CD4 and CD8 compartments. The study noted that FACS-sorted repertoires could contain abundant clonotypes contaminating from the bulk population. The secondary response was weaker, and its peak arrived faster, on day 5 versus 15.

The material was CD4+ T cells sorted from PBMCs, obtained 5 days after the yellow fever booster vaccination. This TCR came from a man aged 30 to 39 who received the YFV17D yellow fever vaccine. The gene calls are TRBV12-3 or TRBV12-4 and TRBJ1-1; D is undetermined. This chain's CDR3 is CASSFGERGTEAFF. As DNA, the CDR3 is TGTGCCAGCAGTTTCGGGGAGCGGGGCACTGAAGCTTTCTTT.